This entry is about one T cell receptor (beta chain). Its specificity is not known. Time point in this sample: newly diagnosed GD, antithyroid drugs for less than 3 months. Making the TCR library involved RNA that had been extracted from PBMCs. In building TCR beta libraries, iRepertoire HTBI primers were used together with Arm-PCR of CDR3 regions. Per the study methods: The samples yielded fewer than 75 TRBV and around 13 TRBJ segments. MiXCR, applied by TCRdb to the multiplex PCR reads, yields one record per CDR3 protein. None of the V and J calls come from the authors' own analysis; TCRdb made them. The sample holds a few hundred thousand distinct CDR3 sequences, over 9.5% seen once. This record belongs to a study of regulatory T cells in long-lasting Graves disease. Study outcomes and limitations: Those with persistent Graves' had less TCR diversity than newly diagnosed patients.

The data also belong to a second study, concerning T cells in Graves' hyperthyroidism and ophthalmopathy.

The sequence was collected from a woman aged 18-35 years with Graves disease. The source was peripheral blood mononuclear cells (PBMCs), collected at new diagnosis, from a patient treated with antithyroid drugs.

CDR3 sequence (DNA): TGTGCCAGCAGCTCGACAGAGTATAATTCACCCCTCCACTTT. Translation gives CASSSTEYNSPLHF. The chain employs TRBV7-9 and TRBJ1-6, with D possibly being TRBD1 (5 bases). This CDR3 spans 14 amino acids. Germline V CDR1 and CDR2: SEHNR, FQNEAQ (reference sequence). Trimming took 4 bases from V and 4 from J, leaving 8 bases between them.